The clone carrying this T cell receptor beta chain was found a few times. Its antigen remains unknown. This sample was included in a study of human T cells and chemical hapten exposure. As for the study in general: Across the whole study, which lasted approximately 5.5 months, patients were given diphenylcyclopropenone on the scalp once a week.

Time point specified: pre-sensitization, week 0. Treatment specified: therapeutic diphenylcyclopropenone sensitization with weekly scalp DPC. The study extracted total RNA from unfractionated whole blood. Germline V CDR1 and CDR2: DFQATT, SNEGSKA (reference sequence). The CDR3 loop spans 15 amino acids. Deletions cut 2 bases from V and 1 base from J, with 11 bases between. From the RACE reads, TCRdb called clonotypes with MiXCR, one entry per CDR3 protein. The data contain over 35,000 distinct CDR3 sequences, over 9.5% of them seen just once; the ten biggest clones take up about 5.9%. Study-level findings and limits: TCRs at high frequency, those above 1 in 1000, did not change with DPC sensitization. Expanded TCRs made up significantly more big CDR3 similarity clusters than controls did.

The source material was whole blood, sampled in connection with sensitization to the hapten diphenylcyclopropenone (DPC). This clonotype was obtained from a man aged 30 to 45 with alopecia areata. Some clones in this sample may be carry-over from other donors' samples. The gene calls are TRBV20-1 and TRBJ2-2, with D perhaps matching TRBD1 (5 bases). This chain's CDR3 is CSARLFGQNTGELFF. In DNA, the CDR3 is TGCAGTGCTAGACTTTTTGGACAGAACACCGGGGAGCTGTTTTTT.